A selection of T cell receptor beta chains follows, all from one sample in a study of patients and donors after allogeneic stem cell transplantation. TCRdb reprocessed the RT-PCR reads with MiXCR, giving one entry per CDR3 protein. This sample yields 85,000 to 90,000 distinct CDR3 sequences, of which roughly 43% are seen a single time; 61% belongs to the top ten. The source material was blood, either unsorted or a sorted T cell fraction (not recorded which). These receptors all stem from a human donor who was either an allogeneic HSCT recipient or a stem cell or donor lymphocyte infusion donor (not recorded which). It is not recorded whose cells these are; they may come from a transplant donor. Both conserved end residues are part of each CDR3. A D gene is named only where the DNA matches it firmly. Clone size, where shown, is once, few, many, or a class for clones that have expanded.

TRBV6-5	few	NA	TRBJ1-2	CASSYDRRRAYGYTF
TRBV7-9	few	NA	TRBJ1-1	CASRLSTGVDTEAFF
TRBV6-2/TRBV6-3	once	TRBD2	TRBJ2-1	CASHGTSGAVGYNEQFF
TRBV7-2	NA	NA	TRBJ1-5	CASSLEGTAQHF
TRBV6-5	NA	NA	TRBJ1-2	CASSPTGGSVIYGYTF
TRBV5-6	NA	TRBD1	TRBJ1-1	CASSSLGGTALRDTEAFF
TRBV7-8	NA	NA	TRBJ1-4	CASSLGIGTLATNEKLFF
TRBV27	NA	TRBD2	TRBJ2-1	CASSLSPSGSSGFF
TRBV4-3	NA	NA	TRBJ1-2	CASSQDNGHINYGYTF
TRBV6-5	once	NA	TRBJ2-3	CASSLNPGSGGDTQYF
TRBV5-1	NA	NA	TRBJ1-1	CASSEGNTEAFF
TRBV10-3	NA	NA	TRBJ1-6	CAIGPDSYLLHF
TRBV28	NA	NA	TRBJ1-4	CASSFGASSEKLFF
TRBV5-6	few	TRBD1	TRBJ1-1	CASSLDGTGTGNTEAFF
TRBV27	few	NA	TRBJ1-1	CASSLSVNTEAFF
TRBV10-3	NA	TRBD2	TRBJ2-7	CAISESSAGVVHEQYF
TRBV18	few	NA	TRBJ1-4	CASSPPKQYNEKLFF
TRBV20-1	few	NA	TRBJ1-5	CSARRGGEGGQPQHF
TRBV2	NA	TRBD1	TRBJ1-5	CASSEETGYQPQHF
TRBV6-5	once	TRBD2	TRBJ2-1	CASSYLPQWGGSYNEQFF
TRBV10-3	NA	NA	TRBJ2-1	CAISDVGGYNEQFF
TRBV27	NA	TRBD1	TRBJ1-2	CASSLSGQGPSNYGYTF
TRBV28	NA	NA	TRBJ1-1	CASGILAMNTEAFF
TRBV9	NA	NA	TRBJ2-5	CASSVAPREGAEKETQYF
TRBV6-5	NA	TRBD1	TRBJ1-2	CASIGGTGKGYTF
TRBV27	NA	TRBD1	TRBJ1-1	CASTKIGTGGLNTEAFF
TRBV6-2/TRBV6-3	NA	TRBD2	TRBJ2-7	CASTNSGSRSYEQYF
TRBV25-1	NA	NA	TRBJ1-4	CASRNGAGEKLFF
TRBV28	NA	NA	TRBJ1-6	CASSTGRTYNSPLHF
TRBV28	NA	TRBD1	TRBJ1-2	CASTSRTQGAHGYTF
TRBV27	few	TRBD1	TRBJ1-2	CASSSAPDRGFYGYTF
TRBV7-9	NA	TRBD1	TRBJ2-7	CASSLGDRGSYEQYF
TRBV12-3/TRBV12-4	few	TRBD1	TRBJ1-1	CASSSGGMGTEAFF
TRBV29-1	NA	NA	TRBJ2-1	CSAEAGVNEQFF
TRBV25-1	NA	NA	TRBJ1-1	CASLGRTEAFF
TRBV5-1	few	NA	TRBJ1-3	CASSLDAVSGNTIYF
TRBV11-2	NA	NA	TRBJ2-3	CASRSTDTQYF
TRBV20-1	NA	TRBD1	TRBJ1-2	CSARGVDRGRPYGYTF
TRBV7-9	NA	NA	TRBJ2-1	CASSLRAGLDNEQFF
TRBV29-1	NA	NA	TRBJ1-1	CSVTTGLQNTEAFF
TRBV7-2	once	TRBD1	TRBJ1-1	CASSRRDRNTEAFF
TRBV5-5	NA	NA	TRBJ1-2	CASSSGVGHYYGYTF
TRBV27	NA	TRBD2	TRBJ2-7	CASSLSGSDPYEQYF
TRBV18	once	NA	TRBJ1-5	CASSINEDNQPQHF
TRBV12-3/TRBV12-4	NA	NA	TRBJ2-3	CASSSRDISTDTQYF
TRBV6-6	NA	NA	TRBJ1-3	CASSREGNTMYF
TRBV10-3	NA	NA	TRBJ1-1	CAITLGRGDTEAFF
TRBV12-3/TRBV12-4	NA	NA	TRBJ1-5	CASSSTGLNQPQHF
TRBV10-3	NA	NA	TRBJ2-2	CAISVERWITGELFF
TRBV20-1	NA	NA	TRBJ1-2	CSAARGTSGNYGYTF
TRBV4-3	NA	NA	TRBJ2-1	CASSQDSVHYNEQFF
TRBV6-5	NA	NA	TRBJ1-2	CASSYSAGPNLHGYTF
TRBV7-2	few	NA	TRBJ1-1	CASSPRDSEAFF
TRBV27	NA	TRBD1	TRBJ1-1	CASSPGTARNTEAFF
TRBV28	NA	TRBD1	TRBJ1-1	CATNRGTGLWTEAFF